A selection of T cell receptor beta chains follows, all from one sample in a study of T cells in pancreatic ductal adenocarcinoma. TCRdb's copy holds only in-frame clones and misses some; the assay was immunoSEQ multiplex PCR. The profile shows 11,000 or so clones, roughly 89% of them singletons. Sequenced sample: PBMCs. The receptors stem from a human donor with pancreatic ductal adenocarcinoma. Each CDR3 is given with its conserved first and last residue. D genes are given only for firm matches. The listing skips clone size in some rows; elsewhere it reads once, few, many or a size class.

v_call,clone_size,j_call,d_call,cdr3_aa,cdr3_nt
TRBV5-3,.,TRBJ2-5,.,CASSLGSVQETQYF,TGTGCCAGCAGCTTAGGCAGCGTCCAAGAGACCCAGTACTTC
TRBV4-2,.,TRBJ2-3,.,CASSREIDDSTSTDTQYF,TGTGCCAGCAGCCGAGAAATTGATGACAGTACTAGCACAGATACGCAGTATTTT
TRBV18,.,TRBJ2-5,.,CASSVEETQYF,TGTGCCAGCTCAGTCGAAGAGACCCAGTACTTC
TRBV5-8,few,TRBJ1-1,.,CASLDPGGGGTEAFF,TGTGCCAGCCTCGACCCAGGAGGAGGGGGCACTGAAGCTTTCTTT
TRBV7-8,.,TRBJ2-5,.,CASSPLSGAPQETQYF,TGTGCCAGCAGCCCCCTCAGCGGCGCGCCTCAAGAGACCCAGTACTTC
TRBV13,.,TRBJ2-5,TRBD2,CASSQGLAGVSETQYF,TGTGCCAGCAGCCAGGGACTAGCGGGAGTATCCGAGACCCAGTACTTC
TRBV6-1,.,TRBJ1-1,TRBD1,CASSVEAGGIAEAFF,TGTGCCAGCAGTGTTGAGGCAGGGGGGATCGCTGAAGCTTTCTTT
TRBV28,.,TRBJ1-6,.,CASSLEADYSPLHF,TGTGCCAGCAGTCTCGAGGCCGATTATTCACCCCTCCACTTT
TRBV4-2,.,TRBJ2-5,TRBD1,CASSQLKGDSSTVETQYF,TGTGCCAGCAGCCAACTAAAGGGGGACAGCAGTACTGTAGAGACCCAGTACTTC
TRBV18,.,TRBJ2-1,.,CASSPLIGGSYNEQFF,TGTGCCAGCTCACCACTGATCGGGGGATCCTACAATGAGCAGTTCTTC
TRBV4-2,.,TRBJ2-1,.,CASSFMNRMYNEQFF,TGTGCCAGCAGCTTTATGAACAGGATGTACAATGAGCAGTTCTTC
TRBV4-1,.,TRBJ1-5,.,CASSQDRDQPQHF,TGCGCCAGCAGCCAAGATCGGGATCAGCCCCAGCATTTT
TRBV28,.,TRBJ2-7,TRBD1,CASSQITGGSYEQYF,TGTGCCAGCAGTCAAATCACAGGGGGCTCCTACGAGCAGTACTTC
TRBV20-1,.,TRBJ1-1,.,CSARDRTGAFF,TGCAGTGCTAGAGATAGGACGGGGGCTTTCTTT
TRBV6-1,.,TRBJ2-1,.,CASSDGQGTYSSYNEQFF,TGTGCCAGCAGTGACGGCCAGGGGACTTATAGCTCCTACAATGAGCAGTTCTTC
TRBV19,.,TRBJ1-1,.,CASKSTEAFF,TGTGCCAGTAAGTCGACAGAAGCTTTCTTT
TRBV7-9,once,TRBJ1-4,.,CASSLYIWGRVYNEKLFF,TGTGCCAGCAGCTTATACATCTGGGGCCGAGTTTATAATGAAAAACTGTTTTTT
TRBV5-4,.,TRBJ2-6,.,CASSLSRDSGANVLTF,TGTGCCAGCAGCTTGAGTCGTGACTCTGGGGCCAACGTCCTGACTTTC
TRBV4-3,.,TRBJ2-6,TRBD1,CASSQQTGGFSGANVLTF,TGCGCCAGCAGCCAGCAGACAGGGGGTTTCTCTGGGGCCAACGTCCTGACTTTC
TRBV7-3,few,TRBJ2-5,.,CASSPARSETQYF,TGTGCCAGCAGCCCCGCCCGGAGTGAGACCCAGTACTTC
TRBV7-2,.,TRBJ2-7,TRBD2,CASRLTSGGERAYEQYF,TGTGCCAGCAGACTTACTAGCGGAGGGGAGCGGGCCTACGAGCAGTACTTC
TRBV27,.,TRBJ2-6,TRBD1,CASSLRQGATGANVLTF,TGTGCCAGCAGTTTGCGGCAGGGGGCGACGGGGGCCAACGTCCTGACTTTC
TRBV11-3,.,TRBJ2-3,.,CASSGSLTDTQYF,TGTGCCAGCTCAGGGTCCCTCACAGATACGCAGTATTTT
TRBV7-9,.,TRBJ2-7,.,CASSSPLADEQYF,TGTGCCAGCAGCTCCCCTTTAGCGGACGAGCAGTACTTC
TRBV7-6,.,TRBJ2-2,.,CASSFLGVGGELFF,TGTGCCAGCAGCTTTTTAGGGGTTGGCGGGGAGCTGTTTTTT
TRBV5-1,.,TRBJ2-4,.,CASSNRDQKNIQYF,TGCGCCAGCAGCAACCGGGACCAAAAAAACATTCAGTACTTC
TRBV2,few,TRBJ2-2,.,CASTNTGELFF,TGTGCCAGCACGAACACCGGGGAGCTGTTTTTT
TRBV25-1,.,TRBJ1-1,.,CASSEYLGNTEAFF,TGTGCCAGCAGTGAATACTTGGGGAACACTGAAGCTTTCTTT
TRBV9,.,TRBJ1-2,.,CASSLTGGPNYGYTF,TGTGCCAGCAGCTTGACCGGGGGACCTAACTATGGCTACACCTTC
TRBV4-1,.,TRBJ1-1,.,CASRLVTAGANTEAFF,TGCGCCAGCAGACTAGTCACCGCAGGGGCGAACACTGAAGCTTTCTTT
TRBV13,.,TRBJ2-7,TRBD1,CASSFTGGPYEQYF,TGTGCCAGCAGTTTTACAGGGGGCCCCTACGAGCAGTACTTC
TRBV5-1,.,TRBJ1-2,.,CASSPNRAVGGYTF,TGCGCCAGCAGCCCTAACAGGGCGGTGGGTGGCTACACCTTC
TRBV21-1,.,TRBJ1-1,.,CASPGQGARTEAFF,TGTGCCAGCCCCGGACAGGGGGCGAGGACTGAAGCTTTCTTT
TRBV2,.,TRBJ2-7,TRBD1,CASSEETGVREQYF,TGTGCCAGCAGTGAGGAGACAGGGGTTAGGGAGCAGTACTTC
TRBV5-6,.,TRBJ2-2,.,CASSFAGVNTGELFF,TGTGCCAGCAGCTTTGCAGGGGTGAACACCGGGGAGCTGTTTTTT
TRBV28,.,TRBJ1-5,TRBD1,CASSLWTGTSNQPQHF,TGTGCCAGCAGTTTATGGACAGGGACGAGCAATCAGCCCCAGCATTTT
TRBV30,.,TRBJ2-7,TRBD1,CAWNGQGYRYEQYF,TGTGCCTGGAACGGACAGGGTTATCGATACGAGCAGTACTTC
TRBV2,once,TRBJ1-5,.,CASSRIQGAPQHF,TGTGCCAGCAGTCGAATACAGGGAGCGCCCCAGCATTTT
TRBV5-8,.,TRBJ1-1,.,CASSRTGTLNTEAFF,TGTGCCAGCAGCCGAACCGGGACACTGAACACTGAAGCTTTCTTT
TRBV7-2,.,TRBJ2-1,.,CASSLRIDNEQFF,TGTGCCAGCAGCTTACGAATCGACAATGAGCAGTTCTTC
TRBV5-5,.,TRBJ1-2,TRBD1,CASSLAPTGGGGYTF,TGTGCCAGCAGCTTGGCCCCGACAGGGGGCGGCGGCTACACCTTC
TRBV19,.,TRBJ1-2,.,CASSVDPTVLTF,TGTGCCAGTAGTGTGGATCCCACCGTATTGACCTTC
TRBV6-1,.,TRBJ1-3,.,CASRIRPGNTIYF,TGTGCCAGCAGGATTCGGCCTGGGAACACCATATATTTT
TRBV6-4,.,TRBJ1-2,.,CASSPGTANYGYTF,TGTGCCAGCAGTCCTGGGACGGCTAACTATGGCTACACCTTC
TRBV27,.,TRBJ1-1,.,CASSLGTRRPEAFF,TGTGCCAGCAGTTTGGGGACTCGGAGGCCCGAAGCTTTCTTT
TRBV5-4,once,TRBJ1-3,.,CASSFDPSGNTIYF,TGTGCCAGCAGCTTCGACCCCTCTGGAAACACCATATATTTT
TRBV4-3,.,TRBJ2-4,.,CASSQGGALIGTVAKNIQYF,TGCGCCAGCAGCCAAGGAGGAGCTTTGATCGGGACGGTAGCCAAAAACATTCAGTACTTC
TRBV19,.,TRBJ1-5,.,CASSIDHGGRGNQPQHF,TGTGCCAGTAGTATAGATCATGGGGGGCGCGGGAATCAGCCCCAGCATTTT